This TCR beta chain was identified in a study of shared clonotypes between healthy human individuals. J was trimmed by 4 bases and V by 5 bases; bases with no gene match: 5. This CDR3 is 15 amino acids long. Per the germline V gene, CDR1 is SGHAT and CDR2 is FQNNGV. Libraries were prepared by immunoSEQ multiplex PCR; TCRdb keeps only in-frame clonotypes and omits some of them. This sample has 2,500,000 or so clones, with over 85% found just once. The chain employs TRBV11-2 and TRBJ2-7; 13 bases match TRBD2. What was sequenced was naive CD4+ T cells from PBMCs. Subset given: CD45RA+ positively selected. This TCR derives from a young man in good health. Some clones in this sample may be carry-over from other donors' samples. The CDR3 spells CASSHGTSGTYEQYF. CDR3 nucleotides: TGTGCCAGCAGCCACGGGACTAGCGGGACTTACGAGCAGTACTTC. The entire variable domain, with the rest obtained from reference TRBV11-2 and TRBJ2-7, is as follows: EAGVAQSPRYKIIEKRQSVAFWCNPISGHATLYWYQQILGQGPKLLIQFQNNGVVDDSQLPKDRFSAERLKGVDSTLKIQPAKLEDSAVYLCASSHGTSGTYEQYFGPGTRLTVT.